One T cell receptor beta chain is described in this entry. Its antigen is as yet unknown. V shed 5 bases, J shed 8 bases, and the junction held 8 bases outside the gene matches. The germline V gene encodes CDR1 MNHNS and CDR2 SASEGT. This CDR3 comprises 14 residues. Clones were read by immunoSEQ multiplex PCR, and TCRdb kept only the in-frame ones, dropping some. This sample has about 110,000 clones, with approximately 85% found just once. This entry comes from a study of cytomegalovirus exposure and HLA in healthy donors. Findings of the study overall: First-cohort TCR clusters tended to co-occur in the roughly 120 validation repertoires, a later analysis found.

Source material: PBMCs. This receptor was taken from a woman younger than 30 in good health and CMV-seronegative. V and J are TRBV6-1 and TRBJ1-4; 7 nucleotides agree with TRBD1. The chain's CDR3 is CASSITGVFEKLFF. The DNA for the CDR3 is TGTGCCAGCAGTATAACAGGGGTATTCGAAAAACTGTTTTTT.